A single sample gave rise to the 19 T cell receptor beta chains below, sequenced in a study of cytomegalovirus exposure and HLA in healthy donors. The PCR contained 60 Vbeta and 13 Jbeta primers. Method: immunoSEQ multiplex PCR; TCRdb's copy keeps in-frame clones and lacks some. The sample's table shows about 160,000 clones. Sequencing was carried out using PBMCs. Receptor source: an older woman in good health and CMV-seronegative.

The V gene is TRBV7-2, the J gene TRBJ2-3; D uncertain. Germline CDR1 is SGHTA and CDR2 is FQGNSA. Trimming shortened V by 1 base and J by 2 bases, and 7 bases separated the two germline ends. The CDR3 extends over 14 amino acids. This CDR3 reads CASSLDTATDTQYF. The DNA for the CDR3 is TGTGCCAGCAGCTTAGATACAGCCACAGATACGCAGTATTTT.

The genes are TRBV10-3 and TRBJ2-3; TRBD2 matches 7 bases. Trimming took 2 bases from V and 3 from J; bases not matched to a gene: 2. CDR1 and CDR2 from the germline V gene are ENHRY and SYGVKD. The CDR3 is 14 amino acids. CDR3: CAISEREVTDTQYF. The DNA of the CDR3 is TGTGCCATCAGTGAGCGGGAGGTAACAGATACGCAGTATTTT.

The CDR3 reads CASSILREVQYF. In nucleotides, the CDR3 is TGTGCCAGCAGTATACTTCGGGAGGTCCAGTACTTC. The chain is built from TRBV5-4 and TRBJ2-5, with TRBD2 identical over 7 bases. There are 12 residues in the CDR3. Per the germline V gene, CDR1 is SGHNT and CDR2 is YYREEE (reference sequence). V lost 5 bases to trimming and J lost 10 bases; unmatched junction nucleotides: 8.

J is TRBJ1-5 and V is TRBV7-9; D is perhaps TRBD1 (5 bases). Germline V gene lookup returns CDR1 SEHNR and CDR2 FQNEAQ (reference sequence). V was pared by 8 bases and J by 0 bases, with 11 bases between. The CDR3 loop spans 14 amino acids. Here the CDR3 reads CASSPDNSNQPQHF. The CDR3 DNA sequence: TGTGCCAGCTCCCCGGACAATAGCAATCAGCCCCAGCATTTT.

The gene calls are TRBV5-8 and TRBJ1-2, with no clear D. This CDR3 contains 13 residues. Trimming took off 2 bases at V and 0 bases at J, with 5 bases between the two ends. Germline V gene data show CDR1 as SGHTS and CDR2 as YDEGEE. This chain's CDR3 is CASSLQTNYGYTF. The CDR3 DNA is TGTGCCAGCAGCTTACAGACTAACTATGGCTACACCTTC.

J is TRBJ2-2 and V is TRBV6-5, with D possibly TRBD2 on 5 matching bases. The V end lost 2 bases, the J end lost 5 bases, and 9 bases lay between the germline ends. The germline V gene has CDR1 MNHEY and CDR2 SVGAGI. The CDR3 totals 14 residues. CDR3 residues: CASSYMWETGELFF. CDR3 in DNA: TGTGCCAGCAGTTACATGTGGGAGACCGGGGAGCTGTTTTTT.

CDR3 sequence reads: CATQDTGTHNYEQYF. The CDR3 DNA follows: TGTGCCACCCAAGATACCGGGACACACAACTACGAGCAGTACTTC. The rearrangement links TRBV2 to TRBJ2-7; perhaps TRBD1 as D (6 bases). Trimming left V 10 bases short and J 3 bases short, with 22 bases between. This CDR3 has 15 amino acids. Germline CDR1 and CDR2: SNHLY and FYNNEI.

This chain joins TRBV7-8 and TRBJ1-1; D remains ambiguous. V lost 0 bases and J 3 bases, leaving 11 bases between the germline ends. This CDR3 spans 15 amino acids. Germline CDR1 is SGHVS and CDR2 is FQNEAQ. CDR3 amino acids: CASSLAGFGDTEAFF. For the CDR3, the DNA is TGTGCCAGCAGCTTAGCAGGGTTCGGGGACACTGAAGCTTTCTTT.

CDR3: CASSRGQPASYEQYF. The CDR3 nucleotides read TGCGCCAGCAGCCGCGGACAGCCGGCCTCCTACGAGCAGTACTTC. V and J are TRBV5-1 and TRBJ2-7, with a possible D match to TRBD1 (6 bases). The CDR3 spans 15 residues. Germline V gene sequence: CDR1 SGHRS, CDR2 YFSETQ. Trimming stripped 4 bases from V and 0 bases from J, with 14 bases between.

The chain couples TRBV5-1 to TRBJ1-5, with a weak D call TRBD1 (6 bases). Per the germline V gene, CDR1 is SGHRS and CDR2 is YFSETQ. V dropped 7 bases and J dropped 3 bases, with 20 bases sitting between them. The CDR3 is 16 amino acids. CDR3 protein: CASAIGGQPFNQPQHF. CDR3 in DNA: TGCGCCAGCGCTATCGGAGGACAGCCCTTCAATCAGCCCCAGCATTTT. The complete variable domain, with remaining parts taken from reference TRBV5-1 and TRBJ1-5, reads KAGVTQTPRYLIKTRGQQVTLSCSPISGHRSVSWYQQTPGQGLQFLFEYFSETQRNKGNFPGRFSGRQFSNSRSEMNVSTLELGDSALYLCASAIGGQPFNQPQHFGDGTRLSIL.

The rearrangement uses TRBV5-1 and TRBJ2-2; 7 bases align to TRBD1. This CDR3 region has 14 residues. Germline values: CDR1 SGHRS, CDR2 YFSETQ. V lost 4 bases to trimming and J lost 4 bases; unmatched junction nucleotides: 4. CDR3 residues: CASSRDRVTGELFF. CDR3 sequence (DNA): TGCGCCAGCAGCCGAGACAGGGTCACCGGGGAGCTGTTTTTT.

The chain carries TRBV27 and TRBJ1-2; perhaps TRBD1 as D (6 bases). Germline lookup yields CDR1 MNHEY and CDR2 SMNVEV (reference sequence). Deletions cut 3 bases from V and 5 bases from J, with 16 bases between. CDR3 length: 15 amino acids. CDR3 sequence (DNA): TGTGCCAGCAGTTTTAAGTCCAGGGGCGGGTATGGCTACACCTTC. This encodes CASSFKSRGGYGYTF.

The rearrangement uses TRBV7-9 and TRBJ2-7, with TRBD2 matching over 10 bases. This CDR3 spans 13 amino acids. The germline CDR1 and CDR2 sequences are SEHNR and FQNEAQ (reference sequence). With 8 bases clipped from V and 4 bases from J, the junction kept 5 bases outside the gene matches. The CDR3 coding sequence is TGTGCCAGCTGGGGGACTAGCGAGTACGAGCAGTACTTC. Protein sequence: CASWGTSEYEQYF.

The CDR3 nucleotides read TGTGCCAGCAGCACCGGAAAGCAGGGGGCTGCGGACGAGCAGTACTTC. Translation gives CASSTGKQGAADEQYF. The rearrangement uses TRBV11-3 and TRBJ2-7; TRBD1 matches at 8 bases. The germline CDR1 and CDR2 sequences are SGHNT and YENEEA. CDR3 length equals 16 residues. The trim removed 5 bases at V and 5 bases at J, leaving 14 bases unmatched.

CDR3 protein: CASSLQSGGAGDTQYF. DNA for the CDR3: TGTGCCAGCAGCTTGCAGAGCGGGGGGGCGGGAGATACGCAGTATTTT. The chain uses TRBV5-6 and TRBJ2-3; 10 bases line up with TRBD2. The trim removed 1 base at V and 5 bases at J, leaving 7 bases unmatched. Germline V CDR1 and CDR2: SGHDT, YYEEEE. The CDR3 runs to 16 residues.

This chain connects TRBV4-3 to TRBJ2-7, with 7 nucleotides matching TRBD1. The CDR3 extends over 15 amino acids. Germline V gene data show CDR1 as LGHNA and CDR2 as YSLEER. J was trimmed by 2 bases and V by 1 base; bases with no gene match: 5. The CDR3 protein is CASSQGGQVTYEQYF. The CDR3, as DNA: TGCGCCAGCAGCCAAGGAGGACAGGTTACCTACGAGCAGTACTTC.

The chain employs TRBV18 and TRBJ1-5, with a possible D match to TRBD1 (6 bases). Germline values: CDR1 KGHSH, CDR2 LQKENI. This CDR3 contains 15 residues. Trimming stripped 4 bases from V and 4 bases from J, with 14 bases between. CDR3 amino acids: CASSRPTGVNQPQHF. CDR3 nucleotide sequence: TGTGCCAGCTCACGTCCGACAGGCGTTAATCAGCCCCAGCATTTT.

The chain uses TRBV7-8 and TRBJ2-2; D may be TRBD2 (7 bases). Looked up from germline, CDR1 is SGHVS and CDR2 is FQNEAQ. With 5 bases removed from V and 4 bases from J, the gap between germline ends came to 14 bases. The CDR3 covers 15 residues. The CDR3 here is CASSPTGRATGELFF. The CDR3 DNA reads TGTGCCAGCAGCCCTACAGGGAGGGCCACCGGGGAGCTGTTTTTT.

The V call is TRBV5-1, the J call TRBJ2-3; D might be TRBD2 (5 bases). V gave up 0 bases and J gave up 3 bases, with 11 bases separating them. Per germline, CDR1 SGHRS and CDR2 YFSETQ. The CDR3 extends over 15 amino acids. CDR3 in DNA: TGCGCCAGCAGCTTGGCCGCAGGAGGTACAGATACGCAGTATTTT. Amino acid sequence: CASSLAAGGTDTQYF.